A single sample gave rise to the 26 T cell receptor beta chains below, sequenced in a study of blood T cell repertoires in COVID-19. Libraries were prepared by immunoSEQ multiplex PCR; TCRdb keeps only in-frame clonotypes and omits some of them. The table lists 100,000 or so clones, about 82% of them singletons. Sequenced: peripheral blood. These receptors originate from a woman aged 70-85 years with active or convalescent COVID-19.

This chain joins TRBV6-2 or TRBV6-3 and TRBJ2-1; D possibly corresponds to TRBD2 (6 bases). The CDR3 length is 15 residues. Trimming pared 5 bases from V and 0 bases from J, leaving 11 bases between. The germline V gene encodes CDR1 MNHEY and CDR2 SVGEGT. CDR3 in DNA: TGTGCCAGCAGTAGGACTAACCCCTCCTACAATGAGCAGTTCTTC. It specifies CASSRTNPSYNEQFF.

The V gene is TRBV24-1, the J gene TRBJ1-2; 7 bases are a match to TRBD1. After removal of 2 bases from V and 0 bases from J, the junction contained 5 bases not matched to a gene. The CDR3 spans 16 residues. CDR1 and CDR2 (germline): KGHDR, SFDVKD. This CDR3 reads CATSDSRTGANYGYTF. For the CDR3, the DNA is TGTGCCACCAGTGATTCACGGACAGGAGCTAACTATGGCTACACCTTC.

The rearrangement uses TRBV3-1 (or the pseudogene TRBV3-2) and TRBJ1-1; D is uncertain. CDR3 length equals 14 residues. Trimming took 4 bases from V and 5 from J, leaving 14 bases between them. CDR1 and CDR2 from the germline V gene are LGHDT and YNNKEL (reference sequence). The CDR3 DNA is TGTGCCAGCAGCCTCCTCGGGAGAGGGACTGAAGCTTTCTTT. Its protein product is CASSLLGRGTEAFF.

The chain recombines TRBV6-5 with TRBJ1-1; no clear D. Trimming removed 6 bases from V and 1 base from J, with 6 bases in between. The CDR3 loop spans 12 amino acids. Germline V gene lookup returns CDR1 MNHEY and CDR2 SVGAGI. The CDR3 here is CASRSGNTEAFF. DNA for the CDR3: TGTGCCAGCAGGTCGGGGAACACTGAAGCTTTCTTT.

The chain has TRBV4-1 and TRBJ1-4; 11 bases agree with TRBD1. This CDR3 contains 15 residues. Per the germline V gene, CDR1 is MGHRA and CDR2 is YSYEKL. V was clipped by 7 bases and J by 6 bases; unmatched bases: 7. The CDR3 DNA follows: TGCGCCAGCACACTGGGACAGGGGGGCTATGAAAAACTGTTTTTT. This encodes CASTLGQGGYEKLFF.

This sequence joins TRBV24-1 and TRBJ2-3, with D possibly being TRBD1 (6 bases). Deletions cut 1 base from V and 10 bases from J, with 11 bases between. The CDR3 runs to 13 residues. Germline assignment: CDR1 KGHDR and CDR2 SFDVKD. CDR3 amino acids: CATSDFRRTAQYF. In nucleotides, the CDR3 is TGTGCCACCAGTGATTTCAGACGGACAGCGCAGTATTTT.

The chain has TRBV27 and TRBJ1-6; D gene ambiguous. Germline values: CDR1 MNHEY, CDR2 SMNVEV (reference sequence). The ends were cut back, 5 bases at V and 0 bases at J, with 5 bases in the middle. CDR3 length: 14 residues. CDR3 in amino acids: CASSRDSYNSPLHF. CDR3 coding DNA: TGTGCCAGCAGTCGGGACTCCTATAATTCACCCCTCCACTTT.

This clone appeared a single time. This chain links TRBV7-2 with TRBJ2-5, with D perhaps matching TRBD1 (6 bases). CDR3 length: 14 residues. Trimming took off 2 bases at V and 5 bases at J, with 12 bases between the two ends. Germline CDR1 and CDR2: SGHTA and FQGNSA. CDR3 sequence reads: CASSLYRVEETQYF. CDR3 in DNA: TGTGCCAGCAGCTTATACAGGGTAGAGGAGACCCAGTACTTC. Filled out from reference TRBV7-2 and TRBJ2-5, the complete variable domain reads GAGVSQSPSNKVTEKGKDVELRCDPISGHTALYWYRQSLGQGLEFLIYFQGNSAPDKSGLPSDRFSAERTGGSVSTLTIQRTQQEDSAVYLCASSLYRVEETQYFGPGTRLLVL.

V and J are TRBV3-1 (or the pseudogene TRBV3-2) and TRBJ1-4, with D unresolved. V lost 4 bases and J lost 8, with 20 bases in between. The germline V gene has CDR1 LGHDT and CDR2 YNNKEL (reference sequence). There are 16 residues in the CDR3. The CDR3 sequence is CASSPGEQSAVEKLFF. DNA for the CDR3: TGTGCCAGCAGCCCCGGGGAGCAGTCCGCAGTCGAAAAACTGTTTTTT.

This clone was observed once. The CDR3 protein is CASRSGQGAVYGYTF. The DNA for the CDR3 is TGTGCCAGCAGATCCGGACAGGGGGCGGTCTATGGCTACACCTTC. The V call is TRBV6-5, the J call TRBJ1-2; 11 positions match TRBD1. CDR3 length: 15 amino acids. CDR1 MNHEY and CDR2 SVGAGI come from the germline V gene. V gave up 6 bases and J gave up 4 bases; unmatched junction bases: 7.

Of note for this clone: The sample contains more than one DNA sequence encoding this CDR3. The V call is TRBV6-5, the J call TRBJ1-2, with a possible D match to TRBD1 (6 bases). The CDR3 runs 13 residues. The germline CDR1 and CDR2 sequences are MNHEY and SVGAGI. Trimming cost V 0 bases and J 4 bases, with 6 bases left between them. CDR3 sequence (DNA): TGTGCCAGCAGTTACTCAGGGGGCTATGGCTACACCTTC. Protein product: CASSYSGGYGYTF.

J is TRBJ2-1 and V is TRBV5-1; 9 positions agree with TRBD1. Per germline, CDR1 SGHRS and CDR2 YFSETQ. The V segment lost 5 bases and the J segment 4 bases; nucleotides outside the gene matches: 16. CDR3 length equals 18 residues. The DNA of the CDR3 is TGCGCCAGCAGTTCCGGGACAGGGACGAATATATATTACAATGAGCAGTTCTTC. It codes for CASSSGTGTNIYYNEQFF.

The chain links TRBV5-4 to TRBJ2-3; 9 bases match TRBD2. The germline V gene has CDR1 SGHNT and CDR2 YYREEE (reference sequence). This CDR3 spans 15 amino acids. Trimming removed 0 bases from V and 5 bases from J; junction bases left unmatched: 4. CDR3 sequence: CASSLEGLAGDTQYF. CDR3 sequence (DNA): TGTGCCAGCAGCTTGGAGGGACTAGCAGGAGATACGCAGTATTTT.

V usage is TRBV7-2 and J usage is TRBJ2-5, with TRBD2 matching over 12 bases. This CDR3 has 15 amino acids. The V segment lost 6 bases and the J segment 5 bases; nucleotides outside the gene matches: 7. CDR1 and CDR2 (germline): SGHTA, FQGNSA. The CDR3, as DNA: TGTGCCAGCAGAAGACTAGCGGGGGAGTCGGAGACCCAGTACTTC. Translating gives CASRRLAGESETQYF.

This clone is a singleton in its sample. The genes are TRBV10-1 and TRBJ2-1, with TRBD2 matching 7 bases. This CDR3 has 16 amino acids. Germline CDR1 reads WNHNN; CDR2 reads SYGVQD (reference sequence). The trim removed 0 bases at V and 7 bases at J, leaving 9 bases unmatched. The DNA of the CDR3 is TGCGCCAGCAGTGAGTCTTTGGCGGGGGTTTTGAATGAGCAGTTCTTC. Protein: CASSESLAGVLNEQFF.

This clone was detected only a few times. In nucleotides, the CDR3 is TGCGCCAGCAGTCCCACAGGAGACTCTGGAAACACCATATATTTT. This encodes CASSPTGDSGNTIYF. The chain is built from TRBV10-1 and TRBJ1-3, with a possible D match to TRBD1 (5 bases). Germline lookup yields CDR1 WNHNN and CDR2 SYGVQD (reference sequence). Trimming stripped 5 bases from V and 0 bases from J, with 11 bases between. The CDR3 has 15 amino acids.

The chain's CDR3 is CATSDLPSGPTDTQYF. The CDR3 DNA follows: TGTGCCACCAGTGATTTGCCCTCGGGTCCCACAGATACGCAGTATTTT. The J gene is TRBJ2-3, the V gene TRBV24-1; no clear D gene. The germline V gene has CDR1 KGHDR and CDR2 SFDVKD. The V end was cut by 0 bases, the J end by 2 bases, with 11 bases between. The CDR3 has 16 amino acids.

This clone was seen a single time. The V call is TRBV9, the J call TRBJ2-7; 10 nucleotides agree with TRBD1. The CDR3 has 14 residues. V lost 2 bases, J lost 5 bases, and 4 bases stayed unmatched. Germline V gene sequence: CDR1 SGDLS, CDR2 YYNGEE. For the CDR3, the DNA is TGTGCCAGCAGCGTGAGGGACAGGGGCCACGAGCAGTACTTC. Protein sequence: CASSVRDRGHEQYF.

The V call is TRBV6-1, the J call TRBJ2-3; 7 nucleotides agree with TRBD1. Germline V gene lookup returns CDR1 MNHNS and CDR2 SASEGT. The trim removed 2 bases at V and 4 bases at J, leaving 6 bases unmatched. This CDR3 is 15 amino acids long. The CDR3 DNA reads as TGTGCCAGCAGTGAACTACCGGGACAGCCAGATACGCAGTATTTT. Its translation: CASSELPGQPDTQYF.

This clone was seen only once. The CDR3 DNA follows: TGTGCCAGCAGACGGGGGTCTGGGAGCACTGAAGCTTTCTTT. Translated: CASRRGSGSTEAFF. This chain uses TRBV25-1 with TRBJ1-1, with D tentatively TRBD1 (5 bases). Germline CDR1 and CDR2: MGHDK and SYGVNS. The CDR3 has 14 amino acids. V lost 6 bases, J lost 4 bases, and 15 bases lay in between.

The chain combines TRBV19 with TRBJ1-5; D is unclear. This CDR3 is built from 14 residues. Trimming stripped 3 bases from V and 6 bases from J, with 12 bases between. Germline lookup yields CDR1 LNHDA and CDR2 SQIVND (reference sequence). The CDR3 spells CASSIGGRIQPQHF. CDR3 sequence (DNA): TGTGCCAGTAGTATCGGAGGGCGCATTCAGCCCCAGCATTTT.

The CDR3 is CATSRLGGVKDTQYF. For the CDR3, the DNA is TGTGCCACCAGCAGATTGGGAGGGGTCAAGGATACGCAGTATTTT. V is TRBV15 and J is TRBJ2-3; TRBD2 aligns across 7 bases. The CDR3 spans 15 residues. Per germline, CDR1 LNHNV and CDR2 YYDKDF (reference sequence). V trimming: 2 bases; J trimming: 6 bases; junction bases outside the gene matches: 8.

The gene calls are TRBV6-2 or TRBV6-3 and TRBJ2-7, with TRBD2 matching over 10 bases. With V trimmed by 6 bases and J by 4 bases, 6 bases remained unmatched. CDR3 length: 14 amino acids. CDR1 is MNHEY and CDR2 is SVGEGT in the germline V gene. The CDR3 spells CASSRGGLAYEQYF. CDR3 DNA: TGTGCCAGCAGCCGAGGGGGACTAGCGTACGAGCAGTACTTC.

This clone occurred a few times. DNA of the CDR3: TGTGCCAGCAGCGTCGGACAACCGTATAATTCACCCCTCCACTTT. This translates into CASSVGQPYNSPLHF. The rearrangement links TRBV13 to TRBJ1-6, with D perhaps TRBD1 (5 bases). The CDR3 is 15 amino acids. Looked up from germline, CDR1 is PRHDT and CDR2 is FYEKMQ (reference sequence). Trimming left V 5 bases short and J 4 bases short, with 12 bases between.

The gene calls are TRBV6-5 and TRBJ2-3, with 9 bases fitting TRBD1. Germline lookup yields CDR1 MNHEY and CDR2 SVGAGI. This CDR3 is 15 amino acids long. V lost 5 bases, J lost 1 base, and 4 bases stayed unmatched. The CDR3 DNA sequence: TGTGCCAGCAGTACCCGGGACAGGGGCACAGATACGCAGTATTTT. It codes for CASSTRDRGTDTQYF.

The count of this clone is one. V and J are TRBV13 and TRBJ2-3; TRBD2 might be the D (5 bases). Trimming removed 3 bases from V and 0 bases from J, with 7 bases in between. CDR1 PRHDT and CDR2 FYEKMQ come from the germline V gene (reference sequence). This CDR3 spans 14 amino acids. The CDR3 protein is CASSFSGSTDTQYF. In DNA form, the CDR3 reads TGTGCCAGCAGCTTTTCGGGAAGCACAGATACGCAGTATTTT.